This T cell receptor (beta chain) was obtained from a study of blood T cell repertoires in COVID-19. In terms of age and location, participants ranged from about 18 to 95 years and lived in about 25 US areas. Each participant's cohort was designated according to participant-reported clinical history. Authors' analysis steps: Reference gene primer amplification gave nucleated cell count estimates. The protocol was immunoSEQ multiplex PCR, while the TCRdb copy is restricted to in-frame clones and leaves out a portion. For V, J and clone size, that table is used; D and trimming come from the DNA. The sample holds a few hundred thousand clones, roughly 85% seen once. The source of this sequence is a woman aged 35 to 49 with acute COVID-19. Sequencing was carried out using PBMCs or T cells enriched from blood (not recorded which).

CDR3 in amino acids: CASSLGTGMNTEAFF. CDR3 nucleotide sequence: TGTGCCAGCAGCTTAGGTACAGGGATGAACACTGAAGCTTTCTTT. The gene calls are TRBV7-2 and TRBJ1-1; a possible D gene is TRBD1 (6 bases). Germline V gives CDR1 SGHTA, CDR2 FQGNSA. The ends were cut back, 1 base at V and 0 bases at J, with 9 bases in the middle. The CDR3 has 15 residues.